This T cell receptor delta chain was identified in a study of gamma-delta chains in newborns, infants, children. Study-level information: Innate gammadelta T cells reportedly expand polyclonally right after birth, driven by microbial exposure, per the title.

TCRdb re-called the reads using CATT. The table lists several thousand delta-chain clones, 3% to 3.5% of them singletons. The CDR3 has 11 residues. Per germline, CDR1 TSWWSYY and CDR2 QGS. The V gene lost 4 bases and the J gene lost 1 base, with 1 base spanning the gap. This clone turned up a few times. Sample: blood. The receptor's source is a child who was a newborn, infant or young child, either healthy, febrile or measles-vaccinated (not recorded which). The V and J genes are TRDV1 and TRDJ1; D unresolved. The CDR3 DNA reads as TGTGCTCTTGGGGGCACCGATAAACTCATCTTT. Protein product: CALGGTDKLIF.